This T cell receptor beta chain was observed in a study of T cell changes during pregnancy in multiple sclerosis. Clones were read by immunoSEQ multiplex PCR, and TCRdb kept only the in-frame ones, dropping some. The sample has 43,000 or so clones; over 90% are singletons. Looked up from germline, CDR1 is KGHSH and CDR2 is LQKENI. This CDR3 is built from 16 residues. V lost 2 bases, J lost 1 base, and 3 bases stayed unmatched. The genes are TRBV18 and TRBJ2-5; 11 bases agree with TRBD2. This TCR came from a female donor with multiple sclerosis, enrolled in a pregnancy study. Material: peripheral blood, obtained in the third trimester of pregnancy. The CDR3 sequence: CASSPLAGGPQETQYF. CDR3 coding DNA: TGTGCCAGCTCACCATTAGCGGGAGGGCCCCAAGAGACCCAGTACTTC.